These 30 T cell receptor beta chains were all obtained from the same sample, sequenced in a study of neurological immune-mediated disorders. One entry per CDR3 protein, called by TCRdb with MiXCR from the 5' RACE reads. The sample includes tens of thousands of distinct CDR3 sequences, 6% to 8.5% of them seen just once. Sequencing was carried out using PBMCs. The receptors derive from a woman in her 40s in good health.

The genes are TRBV4-1 and TRBJ2-7; possible D gene TRBD1, 6 bases. The CDR3 sequence is 16 residues long. The V end lost 0 bases, the J end lost 6 bases, and 18 bases lay between the germline ends. The germline gives CDR1 MGHRA, CDR2 YSYEKL. In DNA form, the CDR3 reads TGCGCCAGCAGCCAAGATCCGGCAGGGGCCGGCCTCGAGCAGTACTTC. It encodes CASSQDPAGAGLEQYF.

This clonotype was recorded at least ten times. V is TRBV20-1 and J is TRBJ1-1, with 10 nucleotides matching TRBD1. The CDR3 sequence is 14 residues long. CDR1 DFQATT and CDR2 SNEGSKA come from the germline V gene (reference sequence). The V segment lost 5 bases and the J segment 4 bases; nucleotides outside the gene matches: 7. The CDR3 reads CSAFRTGGSTEAFF. CDR3 DNA: TGCAGTGCTTTTCGGACAGGGGGTAGCACTGAAGCTTTCTTT.

The chain uses TRBV20-1 and TRBJ1-1; 9 bases are shared with TRBD1. This CDR3 is 12 amino acids long. V shed 6 bases, J shed 5 bases, and the junction held 4 bases outside the gene matches. In germline, CDR1 is DFQATT, CDR2 SNEGSKA (reference sequence). The CDR3, as DNA: TGCAGTGCGGATGACAGGGGGACTGAAGCTTTCTTT. It translates to CSADDRGTEAFF.

This clonotype appeared many times. DNA for the CDR3: TGTGCCACCAGGGCCGGGACCTTCGAGAACACCGGGGAGCTGTTTTTT. This gives the protein CATRAGTFENTGELFF. The V call is TRBV24-1, the J call TRBJ2-2, with D perhaps assigned TRBD1 or TRBD2 (5 bases each). CDR1 KGHDR and CDR2 SFDVKD come from the germline V gene. The CDR3 is made up of 16 amino acids. Trimming removed 7 bases from V and 1 base from J, with 15 bases in between.

Ten or more counts support this clonotype. V gene TRBV27 combines with J gene TRBJ2-3; D unresolved. The germline gives CDR1 MNHEY, CDR2 SMNVEV (reference sequence). V was trimmed by 5 bases and J by 1 base, leaving 4 bases between them. The CDR3 is made up of 12 amino acids. CDR3 DNA: TGTGCCAGCAGTGAGGGCACAGATACGCAGTATTTT. This codes for CASSEGTDTQYF.

This clonotype has more than one count but fewer than ten. The chain uses TRBV11-2 and TRBJ1-3; possibly TRBD1 for D (5 bases). Trimming removed 0 bases at V and 0 bases at J, with 12 bases between. The CDR3 has 17 amino acids. Germline CDR1 reads SGHAT; CDR2 reads FQNNGV. The CDR3 DNA sequence: TGTGCCAGCAGCTTAGAAGAGGGGCGTAACTCTGGAAACACCATATATTTT. It translates to CASSLEEGRNSGNTIYF.

V is TRBV24-1 and J is TRBJ2-2; 8 bases are a match to TRBD1. In germline, CDR1 is KGHDR, CDR2 SFDVKD. V lost 9 bases, J lost 2 bases, and 4 bases stayed unmatched. The CDR3 is 14 amino acids. CDR3 DNA: TGTGCCACCGCTCAGGGGGCTAACACCGGGGAGCTGTTTTTT. The encoded protein is CATAQGANTGELFF.

Relative to its sample, this clonotype is medium-sized. This chain uses TRBV10-3 with TRBJ2-7, with D unresolved. V was shortened by 3 bases and J by 5 bases, with 5 bases between the two germline ends. Germline CDR1 is ENHRY and CDR2 is SYGVKD. The CDR3 is 11 amino acids. DNA of the CDR3: TGTGCCATCAGTGACTACGACGAGCAGTACTTC. Translated, it gives CAISDYDEQYF.

In this sample, this clonotype turned up a few times. This chain joins TRBV29-1 and TRBJ2-7; a weak D match, TRBD1 (6 bases). This CDR3 spans 13 amino acids. V was pared by 4 bases and J by 1 base, with 11 bases between. Looked up from germline, CDR1 is SQVTM and CDR2 is ANQGSEA. CDR3: CSVALGTSYEQYV. Here the CDR3 DNA reads TGCAGCGTTGCCCTAGGGACATCCTACGAGCAGTACGTC.

This clonotype was found a few times. The gene calls are TRBV6-1 and TRBJ2-6; D is undetermined. With 4 bases removed from V and 0 bases from J, the gap between germline ends came to 7 bases. CDR3 length equals 15 residues. Looked up from germline, CDR1 is MNHNS and CDR2 is SASEGT. The CDR3 nucleotides read TGTGCCAGCAGTGTCCAGGCCTCTGGGGCCAACGTCCTGACTTTC. Translation gives CASSVQASGANVLTF.

This clonotype has more than one count but fewer than ten. The rearrangement uses TRBV15 and TRBJ2-5; no clear D. The germline V and J ends were trimmed by 1 base and 5 bases, with 8 bases remaining between them. The germline CDR1 and CDR2 sequences are LNHNV and YYDKDF (reference sequence). CDR3 length: 13 amino acids. In DNA, the CDR3 is TGTGCCACCAGCAGAGCCCAGAGGGAGACCCAGTACTTC. It codes for CATSRAQRETQYF.

Worth noting for this clonotype: The junction and the germline gene differ at one end; a read error may be behind it. This sequence joins TRBV18 and TRBJ1-1, with D hard to call. This CDR3 spans 16 amino acids. Germline CDR1 is KGHSH and CDR2 is LQKENI. The CDR3 is CASLPRQAYMNTEAFF. CDR3 sequence (DNA): TGTGCCAGCTTACCACGGCAGGCATACATGAACACTGAAGCTTTCTTT.

This clonotype was counted many times. The CDR3 nucleotides are TGCAGTGCTAGAGCCCGGACTCTCCGGCACAATGAGCAGTTCTTC. Its translation: CSARARTLRHNEQFF. The chain is built from TRBV20-1 and TRBJ2-1, with D perhaps TRBD2 (5 bases). Between the trimmed V and J ends, which lost 1 base and 5 bases, there was a span of 15 bases. The CDR3 totals 15 residues. CDR1 is DFQATT, CDR2 SNEGSKA, per germline (reference sequence).

V and J are TRBV7-2 and TRBJ1-2; D gene unclear. Trimming removed 2 bases from V and 3 bases from J, with 16 bases in between. CDR1 and CDR2 from the germline V gene are SGHTA and FQGNSA. This CDR3 is 16 amino acids long. The CDR3: CASSLSGSGVDYGYTF. DNA of the CDR3: TGTGCCAGCAGCTTATCGGGGTCCGGGGTAGACTATGGCTACACCTTC.

This clonotype has a count of ten or more. The rearrangement links TRBV4-1 to TRBJ2-3; TRBD2 might be the D (6 bases). The germline V gene has CDR1 MGHRA and CDR2 YSYEKL. The CDR3 is made up of 18 amino acids. V lost 2 bases and J 2 bases, leaving 20 bases between the germline ends. This CDR3 reads CASSQKGRAAGVTDTQYF. CDR3 bases: TGCGCCAGCAGCCAAAAGGGCCGAGCAGCGGGCGTCACAGATACGCAGTATTTT.

This clonotype was seen repeatedly, ten times or more. This sequence joins TRBV5-1 and TRBJ2-1, with TRBD2 matching over 8 bases. There are 16 residues in the CDR3. CDR1 and CDR2 (germline): SGHRS, YFSETQ. Germline trimming cut 0 bases from V and 4 bases from J; bases unmatched to any gene: 6. The CDR3: CASSLELAGSYNEQFF. DNA of the CDR3: TGCGCCAGCAGCTTGGAGTTAGCGGGGTCTTACAATGAGCAGTTCTTC.

In its sample, this clonotype was seen many times. J is TRBJ2-7 and V is TRBV7-8; 9 bases are a match to TRBD1. V gave up 4 bases and J gave up 3 bases; unmatched junction bases: 13. The CDR3 is made up of 17 amino acids. From germline, CDR1 is SGHVS and CDR2 FQNEAQ. The DNA for the CDR3 is TGTGCCAGCAGCTCCGGTGGGACAGGGACTAAGATCTACGAGCAGTACTTC. Amino acid sequence: CASSSGGTGTKIYEQYF.

The table lists this clonotype with many counts. The genes are TRBV20-1 and TRBJ2-3; the match to TRBD2 covers 14 bases. The CDR3 loop spans 16 amino acids. Germline CDR1 reads DFQATT; CDR2 reads SNEGSKA (reference sequence). J was trimmed by 4 bases and V by 6 bases; bases with no gene match: 9. The CDR3 is CSAQRLAGGHADTQYF. The CDR3 DNA sequence: TGCAGTGCGCAAAGACTAGCGGGGGGGCATGCAGATACGCAGTATTTT.

This clonotype was counted between two and nine times. The chain joins TRBV3-1 to TRBJ2-1; 8 bases fit TRBD1. CDR1 is LGHDT, CDR2 YNNKEL, per germline (reference sequence). Trimming at V came to 1 base and at J to 1 base, leaving 9 bases not matched to a gene. The CDR3 is 18 amino acids. The CDR3 protein is CASSQGRGRGVSYNEQFF. The CDR3, as DNA: TGTGCCAGCAGCCAAGGCAGGGGGCGGGGAGTGTCCTACAATGAGCAGTTCTTC.

This clonotype was observed at least ten times. The gene calls are TRBV5-1 and TRBJ2-7, with a tentative D call TRBD2 (6 bases). Between the trimmed V and J ends, which lost 2 bases and 5 bases, there was a span of 20 bases. The CDR3 extends over 16 amino acids. Germline assignment: CDR1 SGHRS and CDR2 YFSETQ. CDR3 protein: CASSFMSNGRLNEQYF. The CDR3 region has the DNA TGCGCCAGCAGCTTTATGTCTAACGGGAGATTGAACGAGCAGTACTTC. The full variable domain, with the rest looked up from reference TRBV5-1 and TRBJ2-7, is KAGVTQTPRYLIKTRGQQVTLSCSPISGHRSVSWYQQTPGQGLQFLFEYFSETQRNKGNFPGRFSGRQFSNSRSEMNVSTLELGDSALYLCASSFMSNGRLNEQYFGPGTRLTVT.

This clonotype was picked up many times. This rearrangement joins TRBV7-9 to TRBJ2-2, with 7 bases identical to TRBD1. V was clipped by 5 bases and J by 1 base; unmatched bases: 1. Germline CDR1 and CDR2: SEHNR and FQNEAQ (reference sequence). The CDR3 is 14 residues long. The CDR3 reads CASSRQGNTGELFF. The CDR3 nucleotides read TGTGCCAGCAGCCGACAGGGGAACACCGGGGAGCTGTTTTTT. The full variable domain, in which reference TRBV7-9 and TRBJ2-2 provide the parts outside the CDR3, is DTGVSQNPRHKITKRGQNVTFRCDPISEHNRLYWYRQTLGQGPEFLTYFQNEAQLEKSRLLSDRFSAERPKGSFSTLEIQRTEQGDSAMYLCASSRQGNTGELFFGEGSRLTVL.

This clonotype was counted at least ten times. The V gene is TRBV5-1, the J gene TRBJ2-7, with 10 bases matching TRBD1. Germline values: CDR1 SGHRS, CDR2 YFSETQ. This CDR3 spans 15 amino acids. J was trimmed by 6 bases and V by 0 bases; bases with no gene match: 6. The CDR3 DNA is TGCGCCAGCAGCTTGGGTGTCGGGACAGGGGCCGAGCAGTACGTC. Translation gives CASSLGVGTGAEQYV.

Comment on this clonotype: This may come from a read error, since a much larger clone is one base off. The chain joins TRBV4-2 to TRBJ2-3; TRBD2 might be the D (6 bases). The CDR3 consists of 16 residues. Trimming took 4 bases from V and 5 from J, leaving 19 bases between them. Germline CDR1 LGHNA, CDR2 YNFKEQ. Here the CDR3 DNA reads TGTGCCAGCAGCCCGCGTAGGGGCTCGGGGGTAGATACGCAGTATTTT. It translates to CASSPRRGSGVDTQYF.

Ten or more counts support this clonotype. The V and J genes are TRBV12-3 or TRBV12-4 and TRBJ2-1, with D tentatively TRBD2 (5 bases). This CDR3 spans 15 amino acids. V was pared by 1 base and J by 9 bases, with 16 bases between. The CDR3 loop reads CASSLGGRRNSEQFF. The CDR3 region has the DNA TGTGCCAGCAGTTTAGGAGGGAGAAGGAACAGTGAGCAGTTCTTC.

This clonotype was seen ten or more times. In DNA, the CDR3 is TGCAGCGTCGCCCCTCTCCCCCTCGAGGTTCGTAGGGACACTGAAGCTTTCTTT. This codes for CSVAPLPLEVRRDTEAFF. The V call is TRBV29-1, the J call TRBJ1-1; D remains ambiguous. CDR1 and CDR2 (germline): SQVTM, ANQGSEA. V lost 6 bases and J lost 3, with 29 bases in between. This CDR3 contains 18 residues.

This clonotype is medium-sized in the sample. The chain combines TRBV20-1 with TRBJ1-5; D gene ambiguous. V was pared by 3 bases and J by 0 bases, with 9 bases between. CDR1 is DFQATT and CDR2 is SNEGSKA in the germline V gene (reference sequence). This CDR3 contains 14 residues. CDR3 DNA: TGCAGTGCTAGTAGTCGGGGTAGCAATCAGCCCCAGCATTTT. Translating gives CSASSRGSNQPQHF.

This clonotype was observed many times. The gene calls are TRBV5-1 and TRBJ2-1, with 7 bases aligning to TRBD2. Germline V gene lookup returns CDR1 SGHRS and CDR2 YFSETQ. V dropped 2 bases and J dropped 5; count of bases not matched to a gene: 10. The CDR3 totals 16 residues. The CDR3 protein is CASSFPPGGSNNEQFF. CDR3 sequence (DNA): TGCGCCAGCAGCTTTCCTCCGGGAGGTTCGAACAATGAGCAGTTCTTC.

The sample holds many counts of this clonotype. The chain carries TRBV12-5 and TRBJ2-4; 7 bases fit TRBD1. The ends lost 5 bases at V and 2 bases at J; junction bases unmatched: 6. The germline V gene has CDR1 LGHNT and CDR2 FRNRAP. The CDR3 has 15 amino acids. The CDR3: CASGPGQHTKNIQYF. The CDR3, as DNA: TGTGCTAGTGGTCCGGGACAGCATACCAAAAACATTCAGTACTTC.

In this sample, this clonotype turned up a few times. This chain links TRBV6-1 with TRBJ1-5; D ambiguous. The CDR3 spans 15 residues. Germline loops: CDR1 MNHNS, CDR2 SASEGT. V gave up 4 bases and J gave up 0 bases, with 10 bases separating them. The CDR3 region is CASSALGLSNQPQHF. The CDR3 nucleotides are TGTGCCAGCAGTGCCCTCGGACTTAGCAATCAGCCCCAGCATTTT.

This clonotype has a count of ten or more. The rearrangement joins TRBV6-5 to TRBJ1-2, with D possibly being TRBD1 (6 bases). The CDR3 spans 15 residues. Trimming left V 4 bases short and J 4 bases short, with 16 bases between. Per the germline V gene, CDR1 is MNHEY and CDR2 is SVGAGI. The CDR3 DNA reads TGTGCCAGCAGTTCCACCTACAGGGTTGGCTATGGCTACACCTTC. Translated: CASSSTYRVGYGYTF.